Ten or more counts support the clone carrying this TCR beta chain. No antigen is known for it. These data come from a study of T cells in Graves' hyperthyroidism and ophthalmopathy. Study context: Blood was drawn when the patient was first diagnosed and still untreated. Study observations and caveats: Progression to ophthalmopathy was predicted a median of 6.5 months early.

Patients were excluded because of uncontrolled infection, other autoimmune disease, pregnancy or lactation. Isolation of PBMCs was performed on 8.5 to 10 ml fresh peripheral blood. TCR beta CDR3 sequences were amplified from RNA transcripts. The study used the HTBI primer set for a first-round RT-PCR of the TCR CDR3. One entry per CDR3 protein, called by TCRdb with MiXCR from the multiplex PCR reads. The sample lists 300,000 to 350,000 distinct CDR3 sequences, around 18% seen once, with about 14% in the top ten. V trimming: 7 bases; J trimming: 0 bases; junction bases outside the gene matches: 14. Germline V gene sequence: CDR1 MNHEY, CDR2 SMNVEV (reference sequence). CDR3 size: 18 residues.

This sequence joins TRBV27 and TRBJ2-7, with 11 bases fitting TRBD2. Specimen: blood. The TCR was taken from a woman between 40 and 55 years old with Graves' ophthalmopathy. CDR3 bases: TGTGCCAGCACCCCTACCGGACTAGCGGGCGATAGCTCCTACGAGCAGTACTTC. Translation gives CASTPTGLAGDSSYEQYF.